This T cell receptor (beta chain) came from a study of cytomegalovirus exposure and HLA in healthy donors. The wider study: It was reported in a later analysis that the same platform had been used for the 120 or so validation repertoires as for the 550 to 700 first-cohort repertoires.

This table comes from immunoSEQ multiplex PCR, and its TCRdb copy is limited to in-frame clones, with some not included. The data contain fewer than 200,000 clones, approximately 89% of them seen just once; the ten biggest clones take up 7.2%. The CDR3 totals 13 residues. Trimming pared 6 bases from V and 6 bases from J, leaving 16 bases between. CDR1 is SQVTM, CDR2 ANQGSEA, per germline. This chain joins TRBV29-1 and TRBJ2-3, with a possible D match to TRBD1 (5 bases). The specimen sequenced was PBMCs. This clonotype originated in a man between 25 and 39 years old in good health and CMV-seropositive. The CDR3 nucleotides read TGCAGCGTGGACGATACAGGCCTGGATACGCAGTATTTT. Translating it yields CSVDDTGLDTQYF.